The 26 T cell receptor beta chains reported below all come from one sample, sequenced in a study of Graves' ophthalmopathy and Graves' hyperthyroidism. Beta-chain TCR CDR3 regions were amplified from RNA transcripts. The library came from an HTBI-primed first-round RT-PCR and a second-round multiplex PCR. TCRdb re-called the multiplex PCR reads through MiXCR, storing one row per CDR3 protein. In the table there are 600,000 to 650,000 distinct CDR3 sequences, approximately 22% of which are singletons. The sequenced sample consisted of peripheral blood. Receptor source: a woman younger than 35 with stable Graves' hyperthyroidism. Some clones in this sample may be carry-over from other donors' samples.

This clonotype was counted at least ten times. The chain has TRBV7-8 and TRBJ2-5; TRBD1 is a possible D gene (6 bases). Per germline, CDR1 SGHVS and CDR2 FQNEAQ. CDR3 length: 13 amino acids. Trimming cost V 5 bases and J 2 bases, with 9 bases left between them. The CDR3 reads CASSTDRQETQYF. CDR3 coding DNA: TGTGCCAGCAGCACGGACAGACAAGAGACCCAGTACTTC.

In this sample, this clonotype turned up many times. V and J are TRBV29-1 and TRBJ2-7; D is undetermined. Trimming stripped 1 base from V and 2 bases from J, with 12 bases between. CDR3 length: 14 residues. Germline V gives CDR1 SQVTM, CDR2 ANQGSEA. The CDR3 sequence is CSVEGGDGTYEQYF. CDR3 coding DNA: TGCAGCGTTGAAGGGGGTGACGGCACCTACGAGCAGTACTTC.

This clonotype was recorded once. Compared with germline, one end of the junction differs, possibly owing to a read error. CDR3: CASSLGGGPTTKYF. In nucleotides, the CDR3 is TGTGCCAGCAGTTTAGGCGGGGGACCGACGACCAAGTACTTC. The rearrangement uses TRBV27 and TRBJ2-5; 7 bases map to TRBD2. This CDR3 comprises 14 residues. Germline assignment: CDR1 MNHEY and CDR2 SMNVEV (reference sequence).

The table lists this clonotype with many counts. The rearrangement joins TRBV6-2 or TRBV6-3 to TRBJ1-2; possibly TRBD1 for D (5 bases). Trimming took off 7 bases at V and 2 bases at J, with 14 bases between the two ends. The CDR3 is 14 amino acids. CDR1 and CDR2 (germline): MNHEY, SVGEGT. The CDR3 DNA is TGTGCCAGCACTAAAAACAGGCAGAACTATGGCTACACCTTC. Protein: CASTKNRQNYGYTF.

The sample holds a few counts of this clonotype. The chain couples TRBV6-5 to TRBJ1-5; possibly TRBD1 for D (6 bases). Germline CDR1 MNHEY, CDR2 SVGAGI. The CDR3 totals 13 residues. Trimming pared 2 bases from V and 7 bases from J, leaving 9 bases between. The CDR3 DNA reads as TGTGCCAGCAGTTACCGACAGGAACAGCCCCAGCATTTT. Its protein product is CASSYRQEQPQHF.

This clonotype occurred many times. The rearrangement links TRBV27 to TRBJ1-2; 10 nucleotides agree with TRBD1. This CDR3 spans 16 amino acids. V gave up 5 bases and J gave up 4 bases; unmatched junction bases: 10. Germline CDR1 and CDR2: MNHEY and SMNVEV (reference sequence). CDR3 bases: TGTGCCAGCAGTCTATTCTCCGGGACAGGGGCCTATGGCTACACCTTC. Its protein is CASSLFSGTGAYGYTF.

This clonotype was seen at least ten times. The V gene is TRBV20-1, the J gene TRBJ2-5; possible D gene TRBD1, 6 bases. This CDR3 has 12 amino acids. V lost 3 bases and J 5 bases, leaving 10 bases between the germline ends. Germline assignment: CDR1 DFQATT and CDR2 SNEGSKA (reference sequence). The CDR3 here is CSASQGSETQYF. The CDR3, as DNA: TGCAGTGCTAGTCAGGGGTCGGAGACCCAGTACTTC.

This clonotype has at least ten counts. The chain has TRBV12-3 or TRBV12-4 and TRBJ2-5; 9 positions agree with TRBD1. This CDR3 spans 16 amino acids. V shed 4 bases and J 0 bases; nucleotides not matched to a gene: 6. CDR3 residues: CASSSRQGGYQETQYF. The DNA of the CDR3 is TGTGCCAGCAGTTCCCGACAGGGGGGTTACCAAGAGACCCAGTACTTC.

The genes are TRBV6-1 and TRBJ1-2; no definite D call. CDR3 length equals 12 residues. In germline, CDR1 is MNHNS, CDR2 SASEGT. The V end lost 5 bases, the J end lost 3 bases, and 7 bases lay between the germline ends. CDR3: CASSPRHYGYTF. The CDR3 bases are TGTGCCAGCAGTCCCAGACACTATGGCTACACCTTC.

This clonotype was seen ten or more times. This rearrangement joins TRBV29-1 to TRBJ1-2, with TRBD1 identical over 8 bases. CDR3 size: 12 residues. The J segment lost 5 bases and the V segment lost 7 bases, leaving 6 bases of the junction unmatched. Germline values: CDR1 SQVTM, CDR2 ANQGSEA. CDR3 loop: CSGDRGGYGYTF. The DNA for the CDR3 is TGCAGCGGTGACAGGGGTGGTTATGGCTACACCTTC.

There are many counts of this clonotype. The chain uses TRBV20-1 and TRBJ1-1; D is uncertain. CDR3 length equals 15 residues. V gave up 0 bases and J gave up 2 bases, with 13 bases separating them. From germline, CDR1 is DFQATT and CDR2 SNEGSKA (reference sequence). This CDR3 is CSARDQAAPNTEAFF. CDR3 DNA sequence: TGCAGTGCTAGAGATCAGGCGGCGCCTAACACTGAAGCTTTCTTT.

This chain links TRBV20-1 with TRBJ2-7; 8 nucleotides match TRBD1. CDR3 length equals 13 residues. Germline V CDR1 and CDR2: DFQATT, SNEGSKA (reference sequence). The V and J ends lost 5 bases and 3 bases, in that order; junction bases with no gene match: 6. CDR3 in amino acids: CSAQDRVFYEQYF. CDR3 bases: TGCAGTGCTCAGGACAGGGTCTTCTACGAGCAGTACTTC.

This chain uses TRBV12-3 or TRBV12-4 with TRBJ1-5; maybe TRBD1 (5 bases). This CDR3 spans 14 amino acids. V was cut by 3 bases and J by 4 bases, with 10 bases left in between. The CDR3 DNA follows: TGTGCCAGCAGTTTGACAGCCGTAAATCAGCCCCAGCATTTT. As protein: CASSLTAVNQPQHF.

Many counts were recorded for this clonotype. CDR3 protein: CASSEFYQHQETQYF. DNA for the CDR3: TGTGCCAGCAGTGAATTCTACCAGCACCAAGAGACCCAGTACTTC. The chain employs TRBV25-1 and TRBJ2-5; D call uncertain. The germline V gene has CDR1 MGHDK and CDR2 SYGVNS. Trimming removed 1 base from V and 0 bases from J, with 9 bases in between. This CDR3 spans 15 amino acids.

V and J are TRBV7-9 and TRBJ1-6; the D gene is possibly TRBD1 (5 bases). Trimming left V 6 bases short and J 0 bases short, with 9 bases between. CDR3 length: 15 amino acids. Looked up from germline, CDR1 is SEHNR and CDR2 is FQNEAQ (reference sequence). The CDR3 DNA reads TGTGCCAGCAGACGACAGCGCTCCTATAATTCACCCCTCCACTTT. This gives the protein CASRRQRSYNSPLHF. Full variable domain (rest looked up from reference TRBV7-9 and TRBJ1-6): DTGVSQNPRHKITKRGQNVTFRCDPISEHNRLYWYRQTLGQGPEFLTYFQNEAQLEKSRLLSDRFSAERPKGSFSTLEIQRTEQGDSAMYLCASRRQRSYNSPLHFGNGTRLTVT.

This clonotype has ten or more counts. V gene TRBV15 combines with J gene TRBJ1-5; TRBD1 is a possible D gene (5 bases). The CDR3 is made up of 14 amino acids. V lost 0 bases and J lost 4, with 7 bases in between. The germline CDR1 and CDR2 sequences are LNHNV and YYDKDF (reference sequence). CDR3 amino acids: CATSREGTNQPQHF. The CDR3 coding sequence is TGTGCCACCAGCAGAGAGGGGACGAATCAGCCCCAGCATTTT.

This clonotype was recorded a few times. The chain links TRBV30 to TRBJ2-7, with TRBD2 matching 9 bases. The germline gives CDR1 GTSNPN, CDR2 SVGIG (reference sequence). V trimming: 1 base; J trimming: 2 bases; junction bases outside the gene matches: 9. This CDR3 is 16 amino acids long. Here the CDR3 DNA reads TGTGCCTGGAGTGGCCCTAGCGGGACCCCCGCCTACGAGCAGTACTTC. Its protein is CAWSGPSGTPAYEQYF.

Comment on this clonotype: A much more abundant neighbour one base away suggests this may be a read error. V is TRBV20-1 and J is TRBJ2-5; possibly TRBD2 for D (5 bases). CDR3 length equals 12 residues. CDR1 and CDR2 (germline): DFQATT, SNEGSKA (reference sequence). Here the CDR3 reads CSASPRGETKYF. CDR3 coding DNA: TGCAGTGCTAGCCCTCGGGGAGAGACCAAGTACTTC.

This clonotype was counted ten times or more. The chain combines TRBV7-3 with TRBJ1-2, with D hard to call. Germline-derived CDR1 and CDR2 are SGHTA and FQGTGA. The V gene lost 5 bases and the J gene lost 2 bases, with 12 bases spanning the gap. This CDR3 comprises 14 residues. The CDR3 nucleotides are TGTGCCAGCAGCCCCTCGGGCAGAAACTATGGCTACACCTTC. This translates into CASSPSGRNYGYTF.

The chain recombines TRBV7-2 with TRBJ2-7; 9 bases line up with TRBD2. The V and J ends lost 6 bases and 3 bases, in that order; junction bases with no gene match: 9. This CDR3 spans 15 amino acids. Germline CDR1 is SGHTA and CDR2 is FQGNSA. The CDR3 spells CASRPRTSENYEQYF. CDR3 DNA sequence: TGTGCCAGCAGACCTAGGACTAGCGAGAACTACGAGCAGTACTTC.

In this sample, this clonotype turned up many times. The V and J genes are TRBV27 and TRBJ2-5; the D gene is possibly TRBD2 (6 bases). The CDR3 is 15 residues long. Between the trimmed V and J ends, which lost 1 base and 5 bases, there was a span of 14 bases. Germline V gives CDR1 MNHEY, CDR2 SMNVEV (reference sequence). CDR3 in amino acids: CASSLLGRGHETQYF. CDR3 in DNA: TGTGCCAGCAGTTTATTGGGGCGGGGCCACGAGACCCAGTACTTC.

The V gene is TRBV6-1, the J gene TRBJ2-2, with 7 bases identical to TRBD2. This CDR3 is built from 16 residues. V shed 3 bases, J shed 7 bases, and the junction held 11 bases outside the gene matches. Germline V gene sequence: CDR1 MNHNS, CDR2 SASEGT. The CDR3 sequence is CASSDPGGDRSGELFF. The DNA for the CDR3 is TGTGCCAGCAGTGACCCTGGGGGGGATCGTAGCGGGGAGCTGTTTTTT.

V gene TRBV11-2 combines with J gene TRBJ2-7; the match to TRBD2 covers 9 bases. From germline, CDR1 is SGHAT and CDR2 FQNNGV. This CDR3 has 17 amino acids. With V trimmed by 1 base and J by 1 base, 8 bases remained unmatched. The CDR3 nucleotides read TGTGCCAGCAGCTTAGTTGGGCGACTAGCGGCTTCCTACGAGCAGTACTTC. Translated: CASSLVGRLAASYEQYF.

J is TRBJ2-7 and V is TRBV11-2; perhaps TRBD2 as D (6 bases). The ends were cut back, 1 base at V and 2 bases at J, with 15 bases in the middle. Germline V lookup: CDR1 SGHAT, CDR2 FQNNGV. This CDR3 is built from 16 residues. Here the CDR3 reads CASSLVVGGLTYEQYF. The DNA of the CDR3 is TGTGCCAGCAGCTTAGTCGTCGGAGGGTTGACCTACGAGCAGTACTTC. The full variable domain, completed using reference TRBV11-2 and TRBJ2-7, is EAGVAQSPRYKIIEKRQSVAFWCNPISGHATLYWYQQILGQGPKLLIQFQNNGVVDDSQLPKDRFSAERLKGVDSTLKIQPAKLEDSAVYLCASSLVVGGLTYEQYFGPGTRLTVT.

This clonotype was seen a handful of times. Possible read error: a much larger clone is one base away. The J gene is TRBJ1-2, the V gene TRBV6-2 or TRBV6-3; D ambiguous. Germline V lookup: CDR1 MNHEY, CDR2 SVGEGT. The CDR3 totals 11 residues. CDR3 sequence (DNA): TGTGCCATCAGTTACGTCTATGGCTACACCTTC. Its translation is CAISYVYGYTF.

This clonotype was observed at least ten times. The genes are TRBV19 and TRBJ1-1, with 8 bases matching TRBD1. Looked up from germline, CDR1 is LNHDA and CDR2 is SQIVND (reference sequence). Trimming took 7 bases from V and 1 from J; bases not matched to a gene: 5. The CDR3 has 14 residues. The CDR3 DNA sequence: TGTGCCAGTACCCCAGACAGGGGGAACACTGAAGCTTTCTTT. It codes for CASTPDRGNTEAFF.